This TCR beta chain came from a study of shared clonotypes between healthy human individuals. Looking at the study overall: Donor ages ranged 18 to 49 years: a couple of women, three men.

The CDR3 is made up of 14 amino acids. With 2 bases removed from V and 5 bases from J, the gap between germline ends came to 10 bases. Germline V gene data show CDR1 as SGHDT and CDR2 as YYEEEE. The naive CD8 population came from CD45RO-negative cells selected for CCR7, without terminally differentiated effector memory CD45RA+ cells. Using approximately 200 ng DNA, some 30,000 T cell genomes, the sorted-subset replicate PCRs were run. Assay: immunoSEQ multiplex PCR; the TCRdb copy retains only in-frame clones and omits some. The sample yields roughly 550,000 clones, 95% seen once. General study findings and limits: With four donors compared, about 5% of naive CD4 clonotypes were shared.

Comment on this clone: Its antigen is unknown.

The chain combines TRBV5-6 with TRBJ1-4; D perhaps matches TRBD1 (6 bases). Sequencing was performed on naive CD8+ T cells sorted from blood. The clonotype originates from a woman aged 30 to 39 in good health. The CDR3 nucleotides read TGTGCCAGCAGCTTCGGCCAGGGGAATGAAAAACTGTTTTTT. As protein: CASSFGQGNEKLFF. Filled out from reference TRBV5-6 and TRBJ1-4, the complete variable domain reads DAGVTQSPTHLIKTRGQQVTLRCSPKSGHDTVSWYQQALGQGPQFIFQYYEEEERQRGNFPDRFSGHQFPNYSSELNVNALLLGDSALYLCASSFGQGNEKLFFGSGTQLSVL.